One sample yielded the 20 T cell receptor beta chains listed below, sequenced in a study of OX40 agonist ivuxolimab in advanced cancers. Clones were read by immunoSEQ multiplex PCR, and TCRdb kept only the in-frame ones, dropping some. This table holds tens of thousands of clones, 80% to 85% found once. The sample was CD4+ or CD8+ T cells sorted from blood, taken in a trial of the OX40 agonist ivuxolimab. Source of these receptors: an adult with an advanced solid tumor such as melanoma, head and neck, liver or kidney cancer.

This sequence joins TRBV30 and TRBJ2-7; D is perhaps TRBD2 (6 bases). CDR1 and CDR2 (germline): GTSNPN, SVGIG (reference sequence). The CDR3 is made up of 12 amino acids. V was cut by 5 bases and J by 1 base, with 9 bases left in between. The CDR3: CAWSGVSYEQYF. In DNA form, the CDR3 reads TGTGCCTGGTCGGGGGTGTCCTACGAGCAGTACTTC.

This rearrangement joins TRBV27 to TRBJ2-1, with D perhaps matching TRBD1 (6 bases). In germline, CDR1 is MNHEY, CDR2 SMNVEV (reference sequence). The CDR3 has 11 amino acids. The V end lost 5 bases, the J end lost 7 bases, and 6 bases lay between the germline ends. CDR3 loop: CASSTGNEQFF. CDR3 sequence (DNA): TGTGCCAGCAGTACAGGGAATGAGCAGTTCTTC.

The V call is TRBV18, the J call TRBJ1-1, with 8 bases matching TRBD1. With V trimmed by 3 bases and J by 0 bases, 15 bases remained unmatched. The CDR3 has 19 amino acids. The germline V gene has CDR1 KGHSH and CDR2 LQKENI. CDR3 loop: CASSPTDRDVSFMNTEAFF. The CDR3 DNA is TGTGCCAGCTCACCCACGGACAGGGACGTGTCCTTCATGAACACTGAAGCTTTCTTT.

In its sample, this clone was seen once. The gene calls are TRBV14 and TRBJ1-2; tentative D call: TRBD1 (6 bases). V gave up 4 bases and J gave up 0 bases, with 12 bases separating them. The V gene's germline CDR1 is SGHDN and CDR2 FVKESK. CDR3 length: 15 residues. The CDR3 here is CASSPWDIANYGYTF. CDR3 in DNA: TGTGCCAGCAGCCCTTGGGACATAGCTAACTATGGCTACACCTTC.

The chain carries TRBV19 and TRBJ2-3; TRBD1 matches 9 bases. Germline assignment: CDR1 LNHDA and CDR2 SQIVND (reference sequence). The CDR3 is 16 residues long. V dropped 11 bases and J dropped 1; count of bases not matched to a gene: 13. CDR3 coding DNA: TGTGCCGGGAGGGGACAGGGTTATTCCGGCACAGATACGCAGTATTTT. This codes for CAGRGQGYSGTDTQYF.

The chain carries TRBV11-3 and TRBJ1-1; D perhaps matches TRBD1 (5 bases). CDR3 length: 15 amino acids. The germline V gene encodes CDR1 SGHNT and CDR2 YENEEA. The ends were cut back, 5 bases at V and 1 base at J, with 14 bases in the middle. CDR3 nucleotides: TGTGCCAGCAGCCCCAGAGGGGCAGCGAACACTGAAGCTTTCTTT. Translated: CASSPRGAANTEAFF.

With respect to this clone: The same CDR3 also results from other DNA sequences found in this sample. The chain couples TRBV19 to TRBJ2-1; 7 bases map to TRBD1. CDR1 LNHDA and CDR2 SQIVND come from the germline V gene (reference sequence). The CDR3 totals 13 residues. Trimming at V came to 4 bases and at J to 3 bases, leaving 0 bases not matched to a gene. The CDR3 loop is CASSRDSYNEQFF. The CDR3 DNA reads as TGTGCCAGTAGTAGGGACAGCTACAATGAGCAGTTCTTC.

The chain uses TRBV28 and TRBJ2-1; D might be TRBD1 or TRBD2, each matching 5 bases. Trimming left V 5 bases short and J 4 bases short, with 18 bases between. CDR1 is MDHEN, CDR2 SYDVKM, per germline. The CDR3 length is 16 residues. CDR3 coding DNA: TGTGCCAGCAGTCCCATGAGGGGCGCGTCTTACAATGAGCAGTTCTTC. This translates into CASSPMRGASYNEQFF.

The chain employs TRBV9 and TRBJ1-1, with no clear D. CDR3 length equals 13 residues. The V and J ends lost 0 bases and 1 base respectively, with 4 bases between them. The germline gives CDR1 SGDLS, CDR2 YYNGEE. The DNA for the CDR3 is TGTGCCAGCAGCGTAGCAGGGAACACTGAAGCTTTCTTT. It specifies CASSVAGNTEAFF.

In its sample, this clone was seen once. The rearrangement links TRBV19 to TRBJ2-7; D is unclear. CDR3 size: 13 residues. From germline, CDR1 is LNHDA and CDR2 SQIVND (reference sequence). V lost 1 base and J lost 2, with 6 bases in between. The CDR3 loop is CASSIGRAYEQYF. CDR3 bases: TGTGCCAGTAGTATAGGACGAGCCTACGAGCAGTACTTC.

This clone was seen ten or more times. The same CDR3 also results from other DNA sequences found in this sample. The rearrangement uses TRBV12-5 and TRBJ1-1; D call uncertain. The V gene's germline CDR1 is LGHNT and CDR2 FRNRAP. V lost 2 bases to trimming and J lost 3 bases, with 7 bases between them. The length of the CDR3 is 13 residues. CDR3 DNA sequence: TGTGCTAGTGGTTTGTCGCGGGACACTGAAGCTTTCTTT. Translated, it gives CASGLSRDTEAFF.

V usage is TRBV5-1 and J usage is TRBJ2-3, with 10 nucleotides matching TRBD2. From germline, CDR1 is SGHRS and CDR2 YFSETQ. The CDR3 has 15 amino acids. Trimming cost V 3 bases and J 1 base; bases outside gene matches: 2. The CDR3 region is CASSSGLAGTDTQYF. For the CDR3, the DNA is TGCGCCAGCAGCTCAGGACTAGCGGGCACAGATACGCAGTATTTT.

This chain joins TRBV6-6 and TRBJ1-1; TRBD1 agrees at 8 bases. The CDR3 has 15 amino acids. CDR1 is MNHNY and CDR2 is SVGAGI in the germline V gene (reference sequence). With V trimmed by 5 bases and J by 3 bases, 8 bases remained unmatched. The CDR3: CASSLSGGLDTEAFF. The CDR3 region has the DNA TGTGCCAGCAGTCTCTCAGGGGGCTTGGACACTGAAGCTTTCTTT.

This clone was detected many times. The CDR3 nucleotides read TGCGCCAGCAGCCAAGGAGCCCAATGGACAGCGGATGGCTACACCTTC. It encodes CASSQGAQWTADGYTF. The chain recombines TRBV4-3 with TRBJ1-2, with D possibly TRBD1 on 6 matching bases. Trimming took 1 base from V and 6 from J, leaving 18 bases between them. This CDR3 comprises 16 residues. From germline, CDR1 is LGHNA and CDR2 YSLEER.

V usage is TRBV18 and J usage is TRBJ2-1, with 8 bases identical to TRBD1. V lost 4 bases and J lost 2; bases outside the gene matches: 13. This CDR3 comprises 18 residues. CDR1 and CDR2 from the germline V gene are KGHSH and LQKENI. The DNA of the CDR3 is TGTGCCAGCTCACACTCACACTTCCAGGGGGCCCCCTACAATGAGCAGTTCTTC. Translation gives CASSHSHFQGAPYNEQFF.

The chain carries TRBV7-8 and TRBJ2-1; D might be TRBD2 (5 bases). V lost 1 base to trimming and J lost 1 base, with 8 bases between them. The CDR3 sequence is 15 residues long. Germline values: CDR1 SGHVS, CDR2 FQNEAQ. As DNA, the CDR3 is TGTGCCAGCAGCTTAGAGCGGACTTCCTACAATGAGCAGTTCTTC. It yields the protein CASSLERTSYNEQFF.

The table lists this clone with a few counts. The rearrangement links TRBV27 to TRBJ1-5; D gene unclear. Germline V lookup: CDR1 MNHEY, CDR2 SMNVEV (reference sequence). V was pared by 5 bases and J by 6 bases, with 11 bases between. The length of the CDR3 is 13 residues. CDR3 bases: TGTGCCAGCAGTCTTTCAAGTACTCAGCCCCAGCATTTT. This codes for CASSLSSTQPQHF.

This chain joins TRBV27 and TRBJ2-3, with 7 bases identical to TRBD2. The CDR3 is 16 residues long. Unmatched junction bases numbered 10, after V lost 4 bases and J lost 3 bases. The germline V gene has CDR1 MNHEY and CDR2 SMNVEV (reference sequence). CDR3 DNA: TGTGCCAGCAGTTCCCCCCAGACTAGCCTTACAGATACGCAGTATTTT. It encodes CASSSPQTSLTDTQYF.

The rearrangement joins TRBV11-2 to TRBJ1-3; no clear D. The CDR3 is 16 residues long. V was trimmed by 0 bases and J by 0 bases, leaving 9 bases between them. The V gene's germline CDR1 is SGHAT and CDR2 FQNNGV. The CDR3 loop is CASSLDLRNSGNTIYF. CDR3 bases: TGTGCCAGCAGCTTAGATTTACGGAACTCTGGAAACACCATATATTTT.

V is TRBV29-1 and J is TRBJ2-3, with D tentatively TRBD1 (6 bases). Germline V gives CDR1 SQVTM, CDR2 ANQGSEA. This CDR3 is 16 amino acids long. This chain's CDR3 is CSGHIKQGIYPDTQYF. CDR3 DNA: TGCAGTGGACATATAAAGCAGGGGATTTACCCAGATACGCAGTATTTT.